The sequence of this T cell receptor beta chain was determined in a study of metastatic and nonmetastatic thyroid tumors. Each patient went into thyroid surgery without having received any treatment. Under the authors' procedure: To classify distant metastasis in papillary thyroid cancer, a model was built from CDR3 differences across clinicopathological groups. TCRdb re-analyzed the PCR reads using MiXCR. Clone size and V and J calls follow TCRdb, not the original study. The repertoire has around 12,000 clones, 32% of them found once; the top ten carry more than 9.5%. The table lists this clone with a few counts. The receptor was isolated from a female donor with papillary thyroid cancer or a benign thyroid nodule (not recorded which). Some clones in this sample may be carry-over from other donors' samples. The sample consisted of tumor tissue.

The DNA for the CDR3 is TGTGCCAGCAGTAGCGCCACAGGGTGGACGCAGTACTTC. Its translation is CASSSATGWTQYF. The V gene is TRBV6-1, the J gene TRBJ2-7; D is perhaps TRBD1 (6 bases). Germline lookup yields CDR1 MNHNS and CDR2 SASEGT. The length of the CDR3 is 13 residues. V lost 5 bases, J lost 9 bases, and 17 bases lay in between.